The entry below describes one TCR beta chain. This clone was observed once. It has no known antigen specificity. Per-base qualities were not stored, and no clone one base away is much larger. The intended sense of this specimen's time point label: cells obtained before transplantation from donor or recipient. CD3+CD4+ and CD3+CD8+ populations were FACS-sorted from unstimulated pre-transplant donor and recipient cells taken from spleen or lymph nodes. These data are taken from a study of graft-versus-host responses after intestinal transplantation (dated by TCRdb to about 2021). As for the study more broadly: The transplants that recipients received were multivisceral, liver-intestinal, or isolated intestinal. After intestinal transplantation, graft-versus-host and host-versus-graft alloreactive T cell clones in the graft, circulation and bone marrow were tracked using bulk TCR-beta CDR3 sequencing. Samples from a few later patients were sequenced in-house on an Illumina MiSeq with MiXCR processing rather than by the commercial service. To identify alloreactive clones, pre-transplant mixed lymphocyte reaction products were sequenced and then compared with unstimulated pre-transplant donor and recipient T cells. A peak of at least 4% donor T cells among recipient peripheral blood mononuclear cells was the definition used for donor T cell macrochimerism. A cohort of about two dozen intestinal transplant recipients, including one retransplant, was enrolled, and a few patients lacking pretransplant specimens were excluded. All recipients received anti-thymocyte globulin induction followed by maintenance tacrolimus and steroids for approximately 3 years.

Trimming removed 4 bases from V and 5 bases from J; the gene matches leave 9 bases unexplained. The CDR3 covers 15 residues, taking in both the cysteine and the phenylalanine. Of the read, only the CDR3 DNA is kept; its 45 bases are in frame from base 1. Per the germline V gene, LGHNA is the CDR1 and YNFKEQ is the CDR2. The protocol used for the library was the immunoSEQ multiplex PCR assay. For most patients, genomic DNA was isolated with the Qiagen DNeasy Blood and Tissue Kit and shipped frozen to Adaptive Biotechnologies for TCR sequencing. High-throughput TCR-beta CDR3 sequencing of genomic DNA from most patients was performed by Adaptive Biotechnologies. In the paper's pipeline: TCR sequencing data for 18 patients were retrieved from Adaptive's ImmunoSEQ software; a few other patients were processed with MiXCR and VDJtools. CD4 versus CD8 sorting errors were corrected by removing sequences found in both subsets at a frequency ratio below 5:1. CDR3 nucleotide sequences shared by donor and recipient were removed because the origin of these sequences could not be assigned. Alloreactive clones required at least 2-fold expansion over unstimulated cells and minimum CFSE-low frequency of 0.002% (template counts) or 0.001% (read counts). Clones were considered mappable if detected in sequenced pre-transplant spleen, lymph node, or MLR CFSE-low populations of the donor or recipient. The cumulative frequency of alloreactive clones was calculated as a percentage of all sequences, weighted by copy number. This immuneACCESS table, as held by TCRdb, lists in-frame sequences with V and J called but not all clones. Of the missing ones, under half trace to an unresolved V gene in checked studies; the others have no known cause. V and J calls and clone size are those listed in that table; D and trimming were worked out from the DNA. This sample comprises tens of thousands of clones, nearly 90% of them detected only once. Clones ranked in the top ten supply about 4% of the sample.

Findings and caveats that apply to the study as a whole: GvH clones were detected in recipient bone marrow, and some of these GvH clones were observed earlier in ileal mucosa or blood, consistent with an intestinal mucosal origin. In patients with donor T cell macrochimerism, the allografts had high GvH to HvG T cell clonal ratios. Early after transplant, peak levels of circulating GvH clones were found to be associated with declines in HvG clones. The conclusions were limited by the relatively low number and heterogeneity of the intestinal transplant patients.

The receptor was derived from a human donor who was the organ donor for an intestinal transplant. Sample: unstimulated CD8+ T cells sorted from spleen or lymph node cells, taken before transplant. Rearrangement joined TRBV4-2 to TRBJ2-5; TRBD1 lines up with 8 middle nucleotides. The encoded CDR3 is CASSPTDRGMETQYF. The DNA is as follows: TGTGCCAGCAGCCCCACAGACAGGGGAATGGAGACCCAGTACTTC.